The 10 T cell receptor beta chains given below trace back to one sample, sequenced in a study of T cell repertoires in cytomegalovirus infection. Their recognized antigens are unknown. MiXCR, run by TCRdb on the reads, gives a single entry per CDR3 protein. The sample shows 380,000 or so distinct CDR3 sequences, about 35% of them seen only once. Specimen: cultured PBMCs, collected from culture after CMV antigen stimulation. The receptors were sampled from a human donor in good health (CMV status not recorded). Some clones in this sample may be carry-over from other donors' samples.

This clonotype was counted many times. The V gene is TRBV11-3, the J gene TRBJ1-1; TRBD1 is a possible D gene (5 bases). Germline CDR1 SGHNT, CDR2 YENEEA. The V end was cut by 0 bases, the J end by 2 bases, with 13 bases between. This CDR3 contains 16 residues. DNA for the CDR3: TGTGCCAGCAGCTTAGATCATGGGGGAATAAACACTGAAGCTTTCTTT. Amino acids: CASSLDHGGINTEAFF.

This clonotype occurred a few times. The chain joins TRBV6-6 to TRBJ1-5; D is possibly TRBD1 (5 bases). Germline CDR1 and CDR2: MNHNY and SVGAGI (reference sequence). With 7 bases removed from V and 4 bases from J, the gap between germline ends came to 14 bases. The CDR3 has 14 residues. The CDR3 reads CASTYRGGNQPQHF. DNA of the CDR3: TGTGCCAGCACATATCGGGGGGGGAATCAGCCCCAGCATTTT.

The gene calls are TRBV6-1 and TRBJ1-5; 8 bases map to TRBD1. The CDR3 consists of 15 residues. The junction had 11 bases not matched to a gene; V was cut back by 6 bases and J by 7 bases. Germline lookup yields CDR1 MNHNS and CDR2 SASEGT. The CDR3 loop reads CASRDDRGDGQPQHF. CDR3 sequence (DNA): TGTGCCAGCAGAGACGACAGGGGCGACGGACAGCCCCAGCATTTT.

This clonotype showed up just a few times. The chain has TRBV27 and TRBJ1-4; possible D gene TRBD1, 5 bases. CDR1 MNHEY and CDR2 SMNVEV come from the germline V gene (reference sequence). This CDR3 spans 15 amino acids. The V end lost 3 bases, the J end lost 8 bases, and 16 bases lay between the germline ends. This chain's CDR3 is CASSFDRAGREKLFF. DNA for the CDR3: TGTGCCAGCAGTTTCGACAGAGCCGGGAGGGAAAAACTGTTTTTT.

The CDR3 DNA sequence: TGTGCCAGCAGTGAAGCGCCTAGCGGACTAGCAACAGATACGCAGTATTTT. Its translation is CASSEAPSGLATDTQYF. The chain recombines TRBV2 with TRBJ2-3; 8 positions match TRBD2. The CDR3 is 17 residues long. Germline CDR1 and CDR2: SNHLY and FYNNEI. Trimming removed 0 bases from V and 3 bases from J; junction bases left unmatched: 8.

The chain has TRBV7-2 and TRBJ2-3; 12 nucleotides line up with TRBD1. CDR1 is SGHTA and CDR2 is FQGNSA in the germline V gene. After removal of 5 bases from V and 3 bases from J, the junction contained 9 bases not matched to a gene. This CDR3 has 17 amino acids. This CDR3 is CASSEGDRGRRTDTQYF. The CDR3 nucleotides read TGTGCCAGCAGCGAGGGGGACAGGGGGCGCAGGACAGATACGCAGTATTTT.

This clonotype was observed at least ten times. The chain is built from TRBV7-2 and TRBJ1-2; 7 bases agree with TRBD1. V lost 0 bases to trimming and J lost 4 bases; unmatched junction nucleotides: 8. The CDR3 is 16 amino acids. Germline V gives CDR1 SGHTA, CDR2 FQGNSA. The chain's CDR3 is CASSLARTGVGYGYTF. DNA for the CDR3: TGTGCCAGCAGCTTAGCGCGTACAGGGGTGGGCTATGGCTACACCTTC.

V usage is TRBV20-1 and J usage is TRBJ1-2; D gene ambiguous. The length of the CDR3 is 13 residues. Germline CDR1 is DFQATT and CDR2 is SNEGSKA (reference sequence). Trimming cost V 0 bases and J 4 bases, with 9 bases left between them. The CDR3 sequence is CSARDSPAYGYTF. The CDR3, as DNA: TGCAGTGCTAGAGATAGTCCAGCCTATGGCTACACCTTC.

This clonotype was recorded at least ten times. J is TRBJ2-1 and V is TRBV7-2; 7 bases map to TRBD1. The junction had 8 bases not matched to a gene; V was cut back by 5 bases and J by 4 bases. The length of the CDR3 is 15 residues. Germline V lookup: CDR1 SGHTA, CDR2 FQGNSA. In nucleotides, the CDR3 is TGTGCCAGCAGCCCTCCGGGGACAGTATACAATGAGCAGTTCTTC. Protein: CASSPPGTVYNEQFF.

The table lists this clonotype with many counts. J is TRBJ1-2 and V is TRBV6-2 or TRBV6-3; D unresolved. With 0 bases removed from V and 2 bases from J, the gap between germline ends came to 4 bases. The CDR3 is 13 amino acids. Germline V gene data show CDR1 as MNHEY and CDR2 as SVGEGT. CDR3 amino acids: CASSYSPNYGYTF. In DNA form, the CDR3 reads TGTGCCAGCAGTTACTCGCCGAACTATGGCTACACCTTC.